The next 4 T cell receptor beta chains were all read from a single sample in a study of T cell clonality in common variable immunodeficiency. Study results and caveats: Common variable immunodeficiency TCR beta sequences reportedly had fewer deletions and N-nucleotide insertions.

Their specific antigens are unknown. Repertoires were generated with immunoSEQ multiplex PCR, while TCRdb's copy carries only in-frame clones and drops some. The sample yields just under 20,000 clones, without any singletons. Sample: peripheral blood mononuclear cells. These TCRs come from a human donor with common variable immunodeficiency.

This clone was observed at least ten times. The read comes to an end 3 residues before the CDR3 does, leaving the germline J gene to fill in the end. The rearrangement uses TRBV30 and TRBJ2-7, with 11 bases that match TRBD2. The V gene's germline CDR1 is GTSNPN and CDR2 SVGIG (reference sequence). The CDR3 runs to 15 residues. V shed 3 bases and J 1 base; nucleotides not matched to a gene: 5. The CDR3 bases that were read are TGTGCCTGGAGACTGACTAGCGGGGCTTCCTACGAG. This sequence encodes CAWRLTSGASYE. In full, the CDR3 is CAWRLTSGASYEQYF.

This clone was seen ten or more times. The sequence runs out 3 residues before the end of the CDR3; the remainder is reconstructed from the germline J gene. The rearrangement uses TRBV18 and TRBJ2-2; tentative D call: TRBD1 (5 bases). The V end was cut by 3 bases, the J end by 3 bases, with 17 bases between. This CDR3 spans 17 amino acids. The germline V gene has CDR1 KGHSH and CDR2 LQKENI. CDR3 sequence reads: CASSPIQGRRDTGELFF. The sequenced part of the CDR3 DNA is TGTGCCAGCTCACCTATCCAGGGAAGAAGGGACACCGGGGAG.

This clone was seen ten or more times. The CDR3 is cut off 3 residues early in the read; its end comes from the germline J gene. This rearrangement joins TRBV30 to TRBJ2-7; tentatively, D is TRBD1 (6 bases). V was trimmed by 0 bases and J by 2 bases, leaving 11 bases between them. Germline CDR1 and CDR2: GTSNPN and SVGIG (reference sequence). The CDR3 sequence is 14 residues long. The CDR3 DNA, read in part, is TGTGCCTGGAGTGTAATGGGGGCCCCCTACGAG. Its protein is CAWSVMGAPYE. Given in full, the CDR3 is CAWSVMGAPYEQYF.

This clone was observed at least ten times. The sequenced fragment ends 3 residues before the CDR3 boundary, so the rest is inferred from the germline J gene. The rearrangement uses TRBV27 and TRBJ2-7, with TRBD2 identical over 13 bases. The CDR3 is 17 residues long. The V and J ends lost 6 bases and 5 bases, in that order; junction bases with no gene match: 13. The germline CDR1 and CDR2 sequences are MNHEY and SMNVEV (reference sequence). The sequenced CDR3 bases are TGTGCCAGCAGCCCGGGGCGGACTAGCGGGAGCACCCACGAG. Protein product: CASSPGRTSGSTHE. The entire CDR3 is CASSPGRTSGSTHEQYF.